A single sample is the source of the 29 T cell receptor beta chains below, sequenced in a study of CD8+ T cells in alopecia areata. Isolated RNA was reverse transcribed into cDNA used as the sequencing template. Measured with immunoSEQ multiplex PCR; TCRdb has only the in-frame clones, and not every one. This sample has 190,000 or so clones, with around 58% found just once. Treatment of the sample: oral pan-JAK inhibitor, 5-10 mg twice daily. Sequencing used CD8+ T cells sorted from blood, obtained at week 24, from a patient treated with tofacitinib. The source is a human donor with alopecia areata.

The DNA of the CDR3 is TGCGCCAGCAGCCAAGGGCTCTTGAACACTGAAGCTTTCTTT. This encodes CASSQGLLNTEAFF. V gene TRBV4-1 combines with J gene TRBJ1-1; D is unclear. CDR1 and CDR2 from the germline V gene are MGHRA and YSYEKL. V shed 1 base and J shed 0 bases, with 6 bases lying between them. This CDR3 spans 14 amino acids.

This clone was seen a few times. The CDR3 spells CASSVPSGTSGNHNEQFF. As DNA, the CDR3 is TGTGCCAGCAGCGTCCCCTCCGGGACTAGCGGGAATCACAATGAGCAGTTCTTC. The V and J genes are TRBV9 and TRBJ2-1; 13 bases are shared with TRBD2. The CDR3 has 18 residues. Germline trimming cut 2 bases from V and 5 bases from J; bases unmatched to any gene: 10. CDR1 is SGDLS, CDR2 YYNGEE, per germline.

This clone was detected once. This chain links TRBV11-2 with TRBJ2-5; TRBD1 aligns across 11 bases. Germline V lookup: CDR1 SGHAT, CDR2 FQNNGV. This CDR3 is 17 amino acids long. With 6 bases clipped from V and 5 bases from J, the junction kept 14 bases outside the gene matches. The CDR3 sequence is CASSLIAPGQGGETQYF. In nucleotides, the CDR3 is TGTGCCAGCAGTTTGATCGCACCGGGACAGGGGGGGGAGACCCAGTACTTC.

The V gene is TRBV10-3, the J gene TRBJ2-2; 9 positions agree with TRBD2. The trim removed 0 bases at V and 4 bases at J, leaving 0 bases unmatched. CDR1 and CDR2 from the germline V gene are ENHRY and SYGVKD. This CDR3 comprises 15 residues. Here the CDR3 reads CAISESTSGTGELFF. CDR3 bases: TGTGCCATCAGTGAGTCGACTAGCGGCACCGGGGAGCTGTTTTTT.

This clone occurred once. The chain joins TRBV25-1 to TRBJ2-2, with D perhaps matching TRBD1 or TRBD2 (5 bases each). In germline, CDR1 is MGHDK, CDR2 SYGVNS. CDR3 length equals 16 residues. The V end lost 0 bases, the J end lost 7 bases, and 15 bases lay between the germline ends. The CDR3 is CASSEYGTTHLGELFF. CDR3 DNA: TGTGCCAGCAGTGAATATGGGACGACCCATCTCGGGGAGCTGTTTTTT.

The V and J genes are TRBV27 and TRBJ2-3; D call uncertain. The CDR3 is made up of 15 amino acids. Germline lookup yields CDR1 MNHEY and CDR2 SMNVEV (reference sequence). The V gene lost 6 bases and the J gene lost 4 bases, with 17 bases spanning the gap. In nucleotides, the CDR3 is TGTGCCAGCAGACCAACAGTGGGTGACGCAGATACGCAGTATTTT. Translated, it gives CASRPTVGDADTQYF.

This rearrangement joins TRBV11-2 to TRBJ2-5; 8 nucleotides agree with TRBD1. Germline V lookup: CDR1 SGHAT, CDR2 FQNNGV. The CDR3 runs 17 residues. Trimming cost V 4 bases and J 1 base; bases outside gene matches: 11. CDR3 region: CASSSYLLTGAQETQYF. Written as DNA, the CDR3 is TGTGCCAGCAGCTCGTACCTACTGACAGGGGCCCAAGAGACCCAGTACTTC.

The chain employs TRBV9 and TRBJ1-2, with 11 bases that match TRBD1. CDR1 is SGDLS, CDR2 YYNGEE, per germline. V lost 3 bases to trimming and J lost 5 bases; unmatched junction nucleotides: 6. The CDR3 has 15 residues. CDR3 sequence reads: CASSGFGQGAYGYTF. CDR3 nucleotides: TGTGCCAGCAGCGGCTTCGGACAGGGGGCTTATGGCTACACCTTC.

This clone was counted a few times. The chain uses TRBV7-9 and TRBJ1-2; 7 bases map to TRBD1. This CDR3 region has 14 residues. The germline V gene encodes CDR1 SEHNR and CDR2 FQNEAQ (reference sequence). With V trimmed by 2 bases and J by 7 bases, 7 bases remained unmatched. CDR3 nucleotides: TGTGCCAGCAGCTTAAGTTCCGGGACAGCTGGCTACACCTTC. Protein product: CASSLSSGTAGYTF.

This chain uses TRBV5-6 with TRBJ1-5, with D unresolved. V was pared by 0 bases and J by 2 bases, with 6 bases between. The CDR3 covers 14 residues. CDR1 is SGHDT, CDR2 YYEEEE, per germline. The CDR3 bases are TGTGCCAGCAGCTTGGCCAACGGCAATCAGCCCCAGCATTTT. This codes for CASSLANGNQPQHF. The full variable domain, rest sourced from reference TRBV5-6 and TRBJ1-5, is DAGVTQSPTHLIKTRGQQVTLRCSPKSGHDTVSWYQQALGQGPQFIFQYYEEEERQRGNFPDRFSGHQFPNYSSELNVNALLLGDSALYLCASSLANGNQPQHFGDGTRLSIL.

This clone was seen a handful of times. V gene TRBV6-5 combines with J gene TRBJ2-5; 8 bases agree with TRBD1. The CDR3 runs 15 residues. The germline gives CDR1 MNHEY, CDR2 SVGAGI. J was trimmed by 1 base and V by 6 bases; bases with no gene match: 7. The CDR3, as DNA: TGTGCCAGCAGCACCGGGACAGGCATCCAAGAGACCCAGTACTTC. Protein: CASSTGTGIQETQYF.

This clone was seen only a few times. The chain couples TRBV4-1 to TRBJ1-5; D call uncertain. Trimming pared 1 base from V and 4 bases from J, leaving 11 bases between. The CDR3 consists of 15 residues. Looked up from germline, CDR1 is MGHRA and CDR2 is YSYEKL. The CDR3 region is CASSQVLAENQPQHF. CDR3 DNA sequence: TGCGCCAGCAGCCAAGTCCTGGCAGAAAATCAGCCCCAGCATTTT.

The rearrangement joins TRBV7-9 to TRBJ2-7, with D maybe TRBD1 (6 bases). CDR1 SEHNR and CDR2 FQNEAQ come from the germline V gene (reference sequence). CDR3 length: 16 amino acids. V was pared by 4 bases and J by 4 bases, with 20 bases between. CDR3 bases: TGTGCCAGCAGCTCGGCCGACCCGGACAGAAATTACGAGCAGTACTTC. It is translated as CASSSADPDRNYEQYF.

The sample holds a few counts of this clone. The chain recombines TRBV28 with TRBJ1-6; D gene ambiguous. V lost 6 bases to trimming and J lost 14 bases, with 11 bases between them. The CDR3 runs to 11 residues. In germline, CDR1 is MDHEN, CDR2 SYDVKM. CDR3 in DNA: TGTGCCAGCAGCCTTGCTCGGTCCCTCCACTTT. This codes for CASSLARSLHF. The whole variable domain, filled in from reference TRBV28 and TRBJ1-6, reads DVKVTQSSRYLVKRTGEKVFLECVQDMDHENMFWYRQDPGLGLRLIYFSYDVKMKEKGDIPEGYSVSREKKERFSLILESASTNQTSMYLCASSLARSLHFGNGTRLTVT.

The chain employs TRBV25-1 and TRBJ1-1; the match to TRBD1 covers 10 bases. With 6 bases clipped from V and 1 base from J, the junction kept 8 bases outside the gene matches. The CDR3 extends over 16 amino acids. Germline assignment: CDR1 MGHDK and CDR2 SYGVNS. CDR3: CASRDRGQVGNTEAFF. The CDR3 bases are TGTGCCAGCAGAGACAGGGGGCAAGTGGGGAACACTGAAGCTTTCTTT.

The chain recombines TRBV15 with TRBJ2-7, with TRBD1 matching 7 bases. Germline CDR1 LNHNV, CDR2 YYDKDF (reference sequence). V shed 8 bases, J shed 2 bases, and the junction held 6 bases outside the gene matches. The CDR3 consists of 13 residues. DNA for the CDR3: TGTGCCACCGGTCGACAGGGTACCTACGAGCAGTACTTC. It specifies CATGRQGTYEQYF.

V gene TRBV13 combines with J gene TRBJ2-1, with 7 nucleotides matching TRBD1. The germline gives CDR1 PRHDT, CDR2 FYEKMQ (reference sequence). Trimming cost V 8 bases and J 6 bases; bases outside gene matches: 7. The CDR3 runs to 13 residues. The chain's CDR3 is CASQGQQVNEQFF. As DNA, the CDR3 is TGTGCCAGCCAGGGACAGCAAGTCAATGAGCAGTTCTTC.

The count of this clone is one. V and J are TRBV7-9 and TRBJ2-1, with a tentative D call TRBD1 (5 bases). The CDR3 contains 15 residues. V shed 5 bases and J shed 0 bases, with 11 bases lying between them. Germline lookup yields CDR1 SEHNR and CDR2 FQNEAQ (reference sequence). The CDR3 protein is CASSPPDSSYNEQFF. The CDR3 region has the DNA TGTGCCAGCAGCCCACCCGACAGCTCCTACAATGAGCAGTTCTTC.

This chain joins TRBV7-9 and TRBJ2-7; D not resolved. The germline V and J ends were trimmed by 2 bases and 3 bases, with 8 bases remaining between them. CDR1 is SEHNR and CDR2 is FQNEAQ in the germline V gene (reference sequence). The CDR3 length is 13 residues. Here the CDR3 DNA reads TGTGCCAGCAGCTTAACTGAGGACTACGAGCAGTACTTC. Residues: CASSLTEDYEQYF.

This clone has just a few counts. The J gene is TRBJ2-7, the V gene TRBV2; D is ambiguous. Between the trimmed V and J ends, which lost 6 bases and 1 base, there was a span of 10 bases. The CDR3 is 13 residues long. The V gene's germline CDR1 is SNHLY and CDR2 FYNNEI. The CDR3 bases are TGTGCCAGCAGGGGGATGGAGTCCTACGAGCAGTACTTC. It encodes CASRGMESYEQYF.

This clone was counted only a few times. The chain combines TRBV30 with TRBJ2-1, with D possibly being TRBD1 or TRBD2 (5 bases each). The CDR3 extends over 12 amino acids. Germline loops: CDR1 GTSNPN, CDR2 SVGIG (reference sequence). Between the trimmed V and J ends, which lost 3 bases and 9 bases, there was a span of 12 bases. The CDR3 DNA follows: TGTGCCTGGAGGGGGTGGGGGAGTGAGCAGTTCTTC. Protein: CAWRGWGSEQFF.

The rearrangement links TRBV4-1 to TRBJ2-5, with TRBD2 as a possible D gene (5 bases). V shed 0 bases and J shed 4 bases, with 15 bases lying between them. The length of the CDR3 is 16 residues. Germline CDR1 is MGHRA and CDR2 is YSYEKL. CDR3 bases: TGCGCCAGCAGCCAAGATGATTCTAGTCGGGGAGAGACCCAGTACTTC. Protein: CASSQDDSSRGETQYF.

The V gene is TRBV15, the J gene TRBJ2-5, with 7 bases aligning to TRBD2. CDR1 and CDR2 from the germline V gene are LNHNV and YYDKDF (reference sequence). The J segment lost 5 bases and the V segment lost 0 bases, leaving 3 bases of the junction unmatched. This CDR3 contains 14 residues. The CDR3 region has the DNA TGTGCCACCAGCAGAGAGGGAGGGTCCGAGACCCAGTACTTC. Its translation is CATSREGGSETQYF.

The chain carries TRBV9 and TRBJ2-1; D may be TRBD1 (6 bases). Per germline, CDR1 SGDLS and CDR2 YYNGEE. V dropped 3 bases and J dropped 2 bases, with 15 bases sitting between them. This CDR3 is 16 amino acids long. CDR3 loop: CASSETDRSAYNEQFF. In DNA, the CDR3 is TGTGCCAGCAGCGAAACGGACAGAAGCGCCTACAATGAGCAGTTCTTC.

The J gene is TRBJ2-5, the V gene TRBV28, with D possibly being TRBD1 or TRBD2 (5 bases each). The CDR3 totals 14 residues. The V and J ends lost 5 bases and 2 bases respectively, with 12 bases between them. Germline V gene lookup returns CDR1 MDHEN and CDR2 SYDVKM. DNA for the CDR3: TGTGCCAGCAGTACGGGGCAGCATCAAGAGACCCAGTACTTC. Translated, it gives CASSTGQHQETQYF.

This CDR3 reads CASSPTGPGGAEAFF. CDR3 sequence (DNA): TGTGCCAGCAGCCCCACGGGGCCGGGGGGGGCTGAAGCTTTCTTT. This chain connects TRBV27 to TRBJ1-1; tentatively, D is TRBD1 (5 bases). The V end was cut by 6 bases, the J end by 6 bases, with 20 bases between. CDR3 length equals 15 residues. The germline gives CDR1 MNHEY, CDR2 SMNVEV (reference sequence).

The table lists this clone with a few counts. The chain uses TRBV30 and TRBJ1-2; unclear D gene. CDR1 and CDR2 from the germline V gene are GTSNPN and SVGIG (reference sequence). Trimming stripped 0 bases from V and 4 bases from J, with 6 bases between. The CDR3 length is 12 residues. In DNA form, the CDR3 reads TGTGCCTGGAGTGTAACGGCCTATGGCTACACCTTC. Its translation: CAWSVTAYGYTF.

The CDR3 region is CASRRGRVTEAFF. CDR3 coding DNA: TGTGCCAGCAGGCGGGGGCGGGTTACTGAAGCTTTCTTT. This rearrangement joins TRBV27 to TRBJ1-1; D is possibly TRBD1 (6 bases). Trimming left V 6 bases short and J 5 bases short, with 13 bases between. This CDR3 contains 13 residues. Germline CDR1 is MNHEY and CDR2 is SMNVEV (reference sequence).

The CDR3 here is CASSLRQGPYEQYF. The CDR3 nucleotides are TGTGCCAGCAGTTTACGTCAGGGACCCTACGAGCAGTACTTC. V is TRBV27 and J is TRBJ2-7; TRBD1 or TRBD2 may be the D gene (5 bases each). Germline lookup yields CDR1 MNHEY and CDR2 SMNVEV (reference sequence). This CDR3 has 14 amino acids. The V end lost 2 bases, the J end lost 2 bases, and 10 bases lay between the germline ends.